This T cell receptor (beta chain) derives from a study of T cells after yellow fever vaccination. The study, taken as a whole, reports: Clonotypes found in both CD4 and CD8 compartments made up a small share. Researchers report a weaker secondary response that nonetheless peaked faster, day 5 versus 15. Post-booster samples contained most primary-vaccination clones (about 95% CD4, around 88% CD8).

MiXCR was run by TCRdb on the 5' RACE reads, yielding one entry per CDR3 protein. The sample has hundreds of thousands of distinct CDR3 sequences, around 8.1% seen once. This clonotype occurred a few times. The antigen is undetermined. The TCR originated in a man aged 18 to 30 who received the YFV17D yellow fever vaccine. Sequenced here: PBMCs, sampled 35 to 50 days after the first yellow fever vaccination.

The CDR3, as DNA: TGTGCCAGCAGCCAAGAGGGATTTAGCAATCAGCCCCAGCATTTT. It codes for CASSQEGFSNQPQHF. V and J are TRBV3-1 and TRBJ1-5, with D hard to call. Germline V gives CDR1 LGHDT, CDR2 YNNKEL (reference sequence). V dropped 0 bases and J dropped 0 bases, with 6 bases sitting between them. The CDR3 loop spans 15 amino acids. The full variable domain, rest sourced from reference TRBV3-1 and TRBJ1-5, is DTAVSQTPKYLVTQMGNDKSIKCEQNLGHDTMYWYKQDSKKFLKIMFSYNNKELIINETVPNRFSPKSPDKAHLNLHINSLELGDSAVYFCASSQEGFSNQPQHFGDGTRLSIL.